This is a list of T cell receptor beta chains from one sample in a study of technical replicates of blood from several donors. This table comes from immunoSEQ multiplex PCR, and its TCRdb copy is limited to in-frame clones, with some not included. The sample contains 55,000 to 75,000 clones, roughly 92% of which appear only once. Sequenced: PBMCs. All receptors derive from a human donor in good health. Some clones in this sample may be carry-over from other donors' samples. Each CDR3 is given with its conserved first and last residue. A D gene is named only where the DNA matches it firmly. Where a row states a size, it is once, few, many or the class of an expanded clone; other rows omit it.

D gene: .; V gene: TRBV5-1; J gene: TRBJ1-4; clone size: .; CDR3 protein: CASSLFGVGTNEKLFF; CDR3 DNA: TGCGCCAGCAGCTTGTTCGGGGTCGGGACTAATGAAAAACTGTTTTTT
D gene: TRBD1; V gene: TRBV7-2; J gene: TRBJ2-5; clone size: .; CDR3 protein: CASSPGQAWGETQYF; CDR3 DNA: TGTGCCAGCAGCCCAGGACAGGCCTGGGGCGAGACCCAGTACTTC
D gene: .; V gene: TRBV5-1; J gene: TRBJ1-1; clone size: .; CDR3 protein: CASRLGGNTEAFF; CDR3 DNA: TGCGCCAGCAGGCTCGGGGGGAACACTGAAGCTTTCTTT
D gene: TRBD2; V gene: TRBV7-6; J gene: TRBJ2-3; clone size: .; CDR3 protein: CASSFGVREGTDTQYF; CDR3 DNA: TGTGCCAGCAGCTTTGGGGTGAGGGAGGGGACAGATACGCAGTATTTT
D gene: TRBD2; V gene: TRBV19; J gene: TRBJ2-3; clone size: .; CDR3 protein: CASSISGRVTDTQYF; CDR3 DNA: TGTGCCAGTAGTATAAGCGGGAGGGTCACAGATACGCAGTATTTT
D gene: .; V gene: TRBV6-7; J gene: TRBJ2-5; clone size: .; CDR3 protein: CASHGRFRNQETQYF; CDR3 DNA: TGTGCCAGTCATGGTCGGTTCAGGAACCAAGAGACCCAGTACTTC
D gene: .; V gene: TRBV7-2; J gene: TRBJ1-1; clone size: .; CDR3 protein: CASSWTSNTEAFF; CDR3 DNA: TGTGCCAGCAGCTGGACATCCAACACTGAAGCTTTCTTT
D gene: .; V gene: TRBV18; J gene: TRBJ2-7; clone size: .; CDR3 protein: CASSPGISYEQYF; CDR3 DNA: TGTGCCAGCTCACCCGGGATTTCCTACGAGCAGTACTTC
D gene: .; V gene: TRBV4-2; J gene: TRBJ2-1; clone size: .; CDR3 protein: CASSARGRGDYNEQFF; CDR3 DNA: TGTGCCAGCAGCGCAAGGGGGCGGGGGGACTACAATGAGCAGTTCTTC
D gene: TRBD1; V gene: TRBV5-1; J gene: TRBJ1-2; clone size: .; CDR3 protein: CASSLQGGRDGYTF; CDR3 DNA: TGCGCCAGCAGCCTGCAGGGGGGAAGGGATGGCTACACCTTC
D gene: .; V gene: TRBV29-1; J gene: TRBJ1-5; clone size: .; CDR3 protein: CSVGGGDQPQHF; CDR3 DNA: TGCAGCGTTGGCGGGGGGGATCAGCCCCAGCATTTT
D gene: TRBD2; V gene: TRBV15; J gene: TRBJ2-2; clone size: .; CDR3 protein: CATPGRSGGTLGTGELFF; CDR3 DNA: TGTGCCACCCCCGGGAGAAGCGGGGGAACCTTGGGCACCGGGGAGCTGTTTTTT
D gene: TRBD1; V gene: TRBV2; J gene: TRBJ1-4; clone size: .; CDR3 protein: CASSVRQGAGKLFF; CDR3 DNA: TGTGCCAGCAGTGTCCGACAGGGGGCAGGAAAACTGTTTTTT
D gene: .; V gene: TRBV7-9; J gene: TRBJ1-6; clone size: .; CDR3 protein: CASSLEAANNSPLHF; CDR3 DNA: TGTGCCAGCAGCTTAGAGGCAGCGAATAATTCACCCCTCCACTTT
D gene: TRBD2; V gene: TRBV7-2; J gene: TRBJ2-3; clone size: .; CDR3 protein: CASSLAGTSGSTDTQYF; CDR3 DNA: TGTGCCAGCAGCTTAGCCGGGACTAGCGGTAGCACAGATACGCAGTATTTT
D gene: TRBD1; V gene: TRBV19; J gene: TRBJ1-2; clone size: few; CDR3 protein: CASRNWDRGLGYTF; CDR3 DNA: TGTGCCAGTAGGAACTGGGACAGGGGGCTTGGCTACACCTTC
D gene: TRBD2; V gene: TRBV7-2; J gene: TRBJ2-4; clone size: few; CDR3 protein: CASSRGPSGTENIQYF; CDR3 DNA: TGTGCCAGCAGCCGAGGACCTAGCGGGACAGAAAACATTCAGTACTTC
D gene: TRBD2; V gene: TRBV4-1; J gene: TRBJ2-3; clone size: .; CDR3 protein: CASSRGGLAGLTDTQYF; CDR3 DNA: TGCGCCAGCAGCCGCGGGGGACTAGCGGGGCTCACAGATACGCAGTATTTT
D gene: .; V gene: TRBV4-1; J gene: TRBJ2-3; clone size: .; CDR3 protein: CASTEPWETDTQYF; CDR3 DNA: TGCGCCAGCACCGAACCGTGGGAGACAGATACGCAGTATTTT
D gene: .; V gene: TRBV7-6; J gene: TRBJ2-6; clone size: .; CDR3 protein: CASSNHERGATGANVLTF; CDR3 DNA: TGTGCCAGCAGCAACCACGAACGGGGGGCGACTGGGGCCAACGTCCTGACTTTC
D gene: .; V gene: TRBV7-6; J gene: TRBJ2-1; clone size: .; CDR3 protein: CASSLVRTLPLDEQFF; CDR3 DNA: TGTGCCAGCAGCTTAGTCAGGACTCTCCCACTAGATGAGCAGTTCTTC
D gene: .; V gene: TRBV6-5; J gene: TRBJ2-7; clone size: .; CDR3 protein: CASSYNPGQSSYEQYF; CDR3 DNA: TGTGCCAGCAGTTACAACCCGGGACAAAGTTCTTACGAGCAGTACTTC
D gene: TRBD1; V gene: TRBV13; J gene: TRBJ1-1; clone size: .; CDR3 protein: CASSSIRTGGLGAFF; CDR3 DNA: TGTGCCAGCAGCTCGATCAGGACAGGGGGTTTGGGGGCTTTCTTT
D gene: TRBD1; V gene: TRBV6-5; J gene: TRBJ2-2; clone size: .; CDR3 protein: CASSYWTGGLTGELFF; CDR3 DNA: TGTGCCAGCAGTTACTGGACAGGGGGTCTTACCGGGGAGCTGTTTTTT
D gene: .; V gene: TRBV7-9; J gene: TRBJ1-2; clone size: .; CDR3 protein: CASTAYKKGATF; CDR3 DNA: TGTGCCAGCACAGCTTATAAAAAGGGAGCCACCTTC
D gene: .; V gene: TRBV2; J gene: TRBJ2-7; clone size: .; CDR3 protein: CASQGTASSYEQYF; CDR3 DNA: TGTGCTTCGCAGGGGACGGCAAGTTCCTACGAGCAGTACTTC
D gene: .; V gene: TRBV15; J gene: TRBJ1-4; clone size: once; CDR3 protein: CATSRGTTNEKLFF; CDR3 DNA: TGTGCCACCAGCAGGGGCACAACTAATGAAAAACTGTTTTTT
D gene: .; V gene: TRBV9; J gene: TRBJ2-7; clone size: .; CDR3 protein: CASSVEQAPSSYEQYF; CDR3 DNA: TGTGCCAGCAGCGTAGAGCAAGCACCTAGTTCCTACGAGCAGTACTTC
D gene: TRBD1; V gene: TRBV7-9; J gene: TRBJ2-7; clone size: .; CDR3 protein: CASSADRDRGRFEQYF; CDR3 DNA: TGTGCCAGCAGCGCAGACAGGGACAGGGGGCGGTTCGAGCAGTACTTC
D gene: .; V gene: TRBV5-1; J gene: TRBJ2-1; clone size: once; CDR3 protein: CASSPLILGGSYNEQFF; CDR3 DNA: TGCGCCAGCAGCCCCCTGATTTTAGGAGGCTCCTACAATGAGCAGTTCTTC
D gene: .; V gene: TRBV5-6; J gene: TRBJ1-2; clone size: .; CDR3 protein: CASSWDKSYGYTF; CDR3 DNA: TGTGCCAGCAGCTGGGACAAGTCCTATGGCTACACCTTC
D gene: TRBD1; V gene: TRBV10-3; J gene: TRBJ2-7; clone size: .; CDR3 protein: CAISDGTGSSYEQYF; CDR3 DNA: TGTGCCATCAGTGACGGGACAGGGTCCTCCTACGAGCAGTACTTC
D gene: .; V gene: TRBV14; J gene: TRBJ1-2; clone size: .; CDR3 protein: CASSLLHYGYTF; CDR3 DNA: TGTGCCAGCAGCCTACTCCATTATGGCTACACCTTC
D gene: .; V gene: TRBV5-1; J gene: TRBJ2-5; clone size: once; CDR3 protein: CASSSDPMAGLPHF; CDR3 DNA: TGCGCCAGCAGCTCTGACCCAATGGCGGGACTGCCTCACTTC
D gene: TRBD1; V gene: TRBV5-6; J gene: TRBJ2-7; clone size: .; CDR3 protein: CASSRGQGITYEQYF; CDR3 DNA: TGTGCCAGCAGCAGGGGACAGGGAATTACCTACGAGCAGTACTTC
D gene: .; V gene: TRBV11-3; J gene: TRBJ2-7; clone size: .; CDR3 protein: CASINNKPGLNYEQYF; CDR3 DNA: TGTGCCAGCATAAACAACAAACCGGGACTGAATTACGAGCAGTACTTC
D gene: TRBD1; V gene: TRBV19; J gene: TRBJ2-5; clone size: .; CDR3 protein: CASSKRGQGRGETQYF; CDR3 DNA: TGTGCCAGTAGTAAGAGGGGACAGGGGCGGGGAGAGACCCAGTACTTC
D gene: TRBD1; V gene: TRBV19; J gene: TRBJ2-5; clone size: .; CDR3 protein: CASSKGTGGPETQYF; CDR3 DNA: TGTGCCAGTAGCAAGGGCACAGGGGGGCCGGAGACCCAGTACTTC
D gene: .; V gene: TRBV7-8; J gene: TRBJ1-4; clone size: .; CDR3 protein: CASSLVLGLGEKLFF; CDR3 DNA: TGTGCCAGCAGCTTAGTCCTGGGGCTGGGTGAAAAACTGTTTTTT
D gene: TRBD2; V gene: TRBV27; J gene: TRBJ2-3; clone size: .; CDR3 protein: CASSQWRPGRGVDTQYF; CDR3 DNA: TGTGCCAGCTCCCAATGGAGACCGGGCCGGGGGGTAGATACGCAGTATTTT
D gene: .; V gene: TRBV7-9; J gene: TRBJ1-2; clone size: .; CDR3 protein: CASSPDSTNYGYTF; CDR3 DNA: TGTGCCAGCAGCCCCGACAGTACTAACTATGGCTACACCTTC
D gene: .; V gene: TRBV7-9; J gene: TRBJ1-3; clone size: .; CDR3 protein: CASSLEYITAENTIYF; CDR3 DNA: TGTGCCAGCAGCTTAGAATATATTACCGCGGAAAACACCATATATTTT
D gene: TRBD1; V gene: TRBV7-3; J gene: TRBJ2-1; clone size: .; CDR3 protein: CASSFGQGANEQFF; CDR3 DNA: TGTGCCAGCAGCTTCGGACAGGGGGCGAATGAGCAGTTCTTC
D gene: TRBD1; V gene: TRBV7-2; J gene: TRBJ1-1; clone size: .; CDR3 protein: CASSETGRHEAFF; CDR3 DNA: TGTGCCAGCAGCGAGACAGGGCGTCATGAAGCTTTCTTT
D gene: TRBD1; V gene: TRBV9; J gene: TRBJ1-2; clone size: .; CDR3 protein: CASSAGTGRANYGYTF; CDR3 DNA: TGTGCCAGCAGCGCCGGGACAGGGAGGGCTAACTATGGCTACACCTTC
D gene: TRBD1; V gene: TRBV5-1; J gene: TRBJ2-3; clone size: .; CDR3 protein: CASSPMGQGTDTQYF; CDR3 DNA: TGCGCCAGCAGCCCGATGGGACAGGGGACAGATACGCAGTATTTT
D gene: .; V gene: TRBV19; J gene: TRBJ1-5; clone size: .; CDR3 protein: CASSILTVGSNQPQHF; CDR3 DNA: TGTGCCAGTAGTATACTGACAGTCGGGAGCAATCAGCCCCAGCATTTT
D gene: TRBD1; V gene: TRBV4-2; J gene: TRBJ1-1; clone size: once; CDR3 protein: CASSQADRGRTEAFF; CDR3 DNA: TGTGCCAGCAGCCAGGCGGACAGGGGGCGAACTGAAGCTTTCTTT
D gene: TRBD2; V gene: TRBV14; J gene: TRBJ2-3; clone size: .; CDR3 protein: CASSLLAGNTDTQYF; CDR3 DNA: TGTGCCAGCAGCCTTCTAGCGGGGAACACAGATACGCAGTATTTT